These 30 T cell receptor beta chains came from one sample sequenced in a study of identical twins. Via MiXCR, TCRdb re-called the 5' RACE reads, giving one row per CDR3 protein. Among 430,000 or so distinct CDR3 sequences listed, roughly 24% were seen once. This sample also belongs to another study, concerning T cells expressing NK-cell markers.

Sequencing was carried out using CD4+ T cells sorted from blood. The receptors here all came from a woman between 18 and 29 years old in good health.

The chain uses TRBV9 and TRBJ2-3, with D tentatively TRBD2 (5 bases). CDR1 and CDR2 (germline): SGDLS, YYNGEE. This CDR3 region has 16 residues. Trimming removed 0 bases at V and 1 base at J, with 12 bases between. In DNA form, the CDR3 reads TGTGCCAGCAGCGTAGTCGGCTTCGGGGGCACAGATACGCAGTATTTT. It codes for CASSVVGFGGTDTQYF.

The J gene is TRBJ2-7, the V gene TRBV27; TRBD2 might be the D (5 bases). V shed 7 bases and J shed 2 bases, with 12 bases lying between them. Germline loops: CDR1 MNHEY, CDR2 SMNVEV (reference sequence). CDR3 length: 13 residues. CDR3: CASKREFAYEQYF. As DNA, the CDR3 is TGTGCCAGCAAGAGGGAGTTTGCCTACGAGCAGTACTTC.

This clonotype was found a few times. The chain is built from TRBV5-5 and TRBJ2-1, with D tentatively TRBD1 or TRBD2 (5 bases each). This CDR3 is 14 amino acids long. V was cut by 10 bases and J by 0 bases, with 14 bases left in between. From germline, CDR1 is SGHKS and CDR2 YYEKEE (reference sequence). The CDR3 spells CASIGASSYNEQFF. The CDR3 bases are TGTGCCTCCATCGGGGCGAGCTCCTACAATGAGCAGTTCTTC.

This chain joins TRBV6-5 and TRBJ2-5; no reliable D call. The CDR3 sequence is 14 residues long. Germline-derived CDR1 and CDR2 are MNHEY and SVGAGI. Trimming took 0 bases from V and 1 from J, leaving 6 bases between them. The chain's CDR3 is CASSYSYSQETQYF. CDR3 in DNA: TGTGCCAGCAGTTACTCGTACAGCCAAGAGACCCAGTACTTC.

As to this clonotype: At one end the junction does not follow the germline gene, possibly because of a read error. The V and J genes are TRBV7-8 and TRBJ1-1; D is undetermined. CDR1 is SGHVS, CDR2 FQNEAQ, per germline. This CDR3 has 13 amino acids. CDR3 loop: CASSQRMLTEASF. CDR3 nucleotides: TGTGCCAGCAGTCAACGGATGCTCACTGAAGCTTCCTTT.

The V gene is TRBV29-1, the J gene TRBJ2-5; no firm D call. The CDR3 runs to 12 residues. The V gene lost 3 bases and the J gene lost 5 bases, with 10 bases spanning the gap. From germline, CDR1 is SQVTM and CDR2 ANQGSEA. The DNA for the CDR3 is TGCAGCGTTGAGATTAGCTGGGAGACCCAGTACTTC. Residues: CSVEISWETQYF.

This clonotype was counted only a few times. The rearrangement joins TRBV12-3 or TRBV12-4 to TRBJ2-5; D perhaps matches TRBD2 (7 bases). The CDR3 runs to 14 residues. V was trimmed by 3 bases and J by 4 bases, leaving 12 bases between them. CDR3 coding DNA: TGTGCCAGCAGTTTCCGGGGGGCGAGAGAGACCCAGTACTTC. Translated, it gives CASSFRGARETQYF.

This clonotype was seen a handful of times. The gene calls are TRBV29-1 and TRBJ2-1; D is possibly TRBD2 (6 bases). Germline lookup yields CDR1 SQVTM and CDR2 ANQGSEA. V lost 4 bases and J lost 4, with 11 bases in between. There are 13 residues in the CDR3. CDR3 sequence (DNA): TGCAGCGTTGGGCTAGCGAGTTACAATGAGCAGTTCTTC. Its translation: CSVGLASYNEQFF.

The J gene is TRBJ1-5, the V gene TRBV5-1; 8 bases align to TRBD1. V shed 4 bases and J 4 bases; nucleotides not matched to a gene: 4. CDR1 is SGHRS, CDR2 YFSETQ, per germline. This CDR3 comprises 14 residues. The CDR3 region has the DNA TGCGCCAGCAGCCACCGGACAGGGAATCAGCCCCAGCATTTT. Protein product: CASSHRTGNQPQHF.

This clonotype was counted between two and nine times. The chain uses TRBV5-5 and TRBJ2-1; no definite D call. V dropped 2 bases and J dropped 3 bases, with 18 bases sitting between them. In germline, CDR1 is SGHKS, CDR2 YYEKEE (reference sequence). The CDR3 consists of 17 residues. The CDR3 reads CASSLSRVRSIYNEQFF. CDR3 sequence (DNA): TGTGCCAGCAGCTTAAGTAGGGTGAGGTCTATCTACAATGAGCAGTTCTTC. The full variable domain, rest sourced from reference TRBV5-5 and TRBJ2-1, is DAGVTQSPTHLIKTRGQQVTLRCSPISGHKSVSWYQQVLGQGPQFIFQYYEKEERGRGNFPDRFSARQFPNYSSELNVNALLLGDSALYLCASSLSRVRSIYNEQFFGPGTRLTVL.

The chain has TRBV12-3 or TRBV12-4 and TRBJ1-1; the match to TRBD1 covers 7 bases. Trimming at V came to 3 bases and at J to 9 bases, leaving 10 bases not matched to a gene. CDR3 length equals 14 residues. CDR3 in amino acids: CASSFRGQASKAFF. In DNA form, the CDR3 reads TGTGCCAGCAGTTTTCGCGGACAGGCGTCGAAAGCTTTCTTT.

The chain employs TRBV12-3 or TRBV12-4 and TRBJ2-2, with a possible D match to TRBD1 (6 bases). The V end was cut by 0 bases, the J end by 5 bases, with 13 bases between. CDR3 length: 16 residues. The CDR3 sequence is CASSLAISRGTGELFF. CDR3 sequence (DNA): TGTGCCAGCAGTTTAGCCATCAGTAGGGGGACCGGGGAGCTGTTTTTT.

The table lists this clonotype with a few counts. The chain has TRBV7-2 and TRBJ2-3, with a tentative D call TRBD2 (6 bases). This CDR3 has 14 amino acids. Germline V gene data show CDR1 as SGHTA and CDR2 as FQGNSA. Trimming shortened V by 6 bases and J by 6 bases, and 16 bases separated the two germline ends. CDR3 loop: CASSSEGGRDTQYF. DNA of the CDR3: TGTGCCAGCAGTAGCGAAGGAGGGCGGGATACGCAGTATTTT.

This chain uses TRBV29-1 with TRBJ2-3; 9 positions match TRBD2. The CDR3 runs 14 residues. J lost 11 bases, V lost 8 bases, and 17 bases had no gene match. The germline V gene has CDR1 SQVTM and CDR2 ANQGSEA. Here the CDR3 reads CSSAPSGGPIRQYF. The CDR3 nucleotides are TGCAGCTCCGCCCCCAGCGGGGGGCCCATAAGGCAGTATTTT.

This clonotype has only a few counts. This chain connects TRBV28 to TRBJ2-7; tentative D call: TRBD2 (6 bases). The length of the CDR3 is 14 residues. Trimming removed 3 bases at V and 1 base at J, with 10 bases between. Looked up from germline, CDR1 is MDHEN and CDR2 is SYDVKM. The CDR3 sequence: CASSLEGRSYEQYF. CDR3 coding DNA: TGTGCCAGCAGTTTGGAGGGTAGGTCCTACGAGCAGTACTTC.

The V and J genes are TRBV15 and TRBJ2-2; D gene unclear. Trimming took off 7 bases at V and 5 bases at J, with 5 bases between the two ends. The germline V gene encodes CDR1 LNHNV and CDR2 YYDKDF (reference sequence). This CDR3 comprises 11 residues. The CDR3 is CATTETGELFF. The DNA for the CDR3 is TGTGCCACCACAGAGACCGGGGAGCTGTTTTTT.

This chain uses TRBV12-3 or TRBV12-4 with TRBJ2-4; D unclear. The CDR3 is 16 residues long. V lost 6 bases, J lost 1 base, and 16 bases lay in between. The CDR3, as DNA: TGTGCCAGCAGCCCGTCCGGGCCCGGGGCCAAAAACATTCAGTACTTC. This sequence encodes CASSPSGPGAKNIQYF.

V gene TRBV12-3 or TRBV12-4 combines with J gene TRBJ1-5, with D possibly matching TRBD1 (5 bases). The V end lost 2 bases, the J end lost 5 bases, and 13 bases lay between the germline ends. There are 15 residues in the CDR3. The CDR3, as DNA: TGTGCCAGCAGTTTAACTCGACAGTTCCATCAGCCCCAGCATTTT. Protein: CASSLTRQFHQPQHF.

The chain couples TRBV2 to TRBJ2-5, with TRBD2 identical over 8 bases. V trimming: 5 bases; J trimming: 5 bases; junction bases outside the gene matches: 16. Germline V gene data show CDR1 as SNHLY and CDR2 as FYNNEI. The CDR3 is 17 amino acids. The CDR3 nucleotides are TGTGCCAGCAGTAACCTCGCAAGCGGGAGTTCTCGTGAGACCCAGTACTTC. Protein: CASSNLASGSSRETQYF.

This clonotype was seen only a few times. The chain employs TRBV21-1 and TRBJ2-7; TRBD1, the D gene given by the table, was not confirmed from the DNA. TRBV21-1 is classified as a pseudogene. The CDR3 spans 16 residues. The CDR3 nucleotides read TGTGCCAGCATCCAACCCGGGACAGGGGGAACCTACGAGCAGTACTTC. The encoded protein is CASIQPGTGGTYEQYF.

In this sample, this clonotype turned up a few times. This sequence joins TRBV6-5 and TRBJ1-1, with D tentatively TRBD1 (6 bases). The CDR3 is 12 amino acids. Between the trimmed V and J ends, which lost 6 bases and 3 bases, there was a span of 8 bases. The germline V gene encodes CDR1 MNHEY and CDR2 SVGAGI. The CDR3 DNA reads TGTGCCAGCAGAGACAGGCACACTGAAGCTTTCTTT. Its translation: CASRDRHTEAFF.

This clonotype was seen a handful of times. The chain links TRBV5-1 to TRBJ2-5; D remains unclear. Germline CDR1 is SGHRS and CDR2 is YFSETQ. The CDR3 covers 11 residues. V gave up 2 bases and J gave up 5 bases, with 4 bases separating them. CDR3 sequence reads: CASSFAETQYF. The CDR3 DNA reads TGCGCCAGCAGCTTCGCCGAGACCCAGTACTTC.

This clonotype was detected only a few times. This chain connects TRBV6-2 or TRBV6-3 to TRBJ2-2; 7 nucleotides match TRBD2. This CDR3 is built from 14 residues. CDR1 and CDR2 from the germline V gene are MNHEY and SVGEGT. V lost 5 bases to trimming and J lost 10 bases; unmatched junction nucleotides: 10. The CDR3 sequence is CASSLSILAPELFF. DNA of the CDR3: TGTGCCAGCAGTCTTTCGATACTAGCGCCGGAGCTGTTTTTT.

This clonotype was counted only a few times. CDR3 DNA: TGTGCTAGTGGTTTGGGGGGGAACACTGAAGCTTTCTTT. Encoded protein: CASGLGGNTEAFF. The chain employs TRBV12-5 and TRBJ1-1, with no clear D. The V gene lost 1 base and the J gene lost 1 base, with 4 bases spanning the gap. The CDR3 runs 13 residues. Germline V gives CDR1 LGHNT, CDR2 FRNRAP.

A note on this clonotype: One end of the junction does not line up with germline, which may come from a read error. The gene calls are TRBV15 and TRBJ2-3, with D maybe TRBD1 (6 bases). Germline V gives CDR1 LNHNV, CDR2 YYDKDF (reference sequence). CDR3 size: 12 residues. The CDR3 spells CATSRGIGQCNF. For the CDR3, the DNA is TGTGCCACCAGCAGAGGAATCGGACAGTGTAATTTT.

The J gene is TRBJ2-5, the V gene TRBV5-1, with 10 bases fitting TRBD1. Germline trimming cut 5 bases from V and 10 bases from J; bases unmatched to any gene: 11. The CDR3 consists of 14 residues. The germline V gene encodes CDR1 SGHRS and CDR2 YFSETQ. This CDR3 reads CASRPGTGEWSQYF. The DNA of the CDR3 is TGCGCCAGCAGGCCCGGGACAGGGGAATGGAGCCAGTACTTC.

CDR3 amino acids: CASSRAGGFNEKLFF. DNA for the CDR3: TGTGCCAGCAGTAGAGCAGGGGGCTTTAATGAAAAACTGTTTTTT. The J gene is TRBJ1-4, the V gene TRBV6-1; TRBD1 aligns across 8 bases. The CDR3 has 15 residues. V lost 5 bases, J lost 4 bases, and 6 bases stayed unmatched. Germline CDR1 is MNHNS and CDR2 is SASEGT.

This clonotype was seen many times. The genes are TRBV4-3 and TRBJ2-1; 10 bases match TRBD2. The germline V gene has CDR1 LGHNA and CDR2 YSLEER. This CDR3 region has 17 residues. V shed 2 bases, J shed 5 bases, and the junction held 9 bases outside the gene matches. CDR3 nucleotides: TGCGCCAGCAGCCAATCGATAGCGGGAGGCCCAAACAATGAGCAGTTCTTC. Amino acid sequence: CASSQSIAGGPNNEQFF.

This clonotype was counted at least ten times. V gene TRBV4-2 combines with J gene TRBJ2-3; D gene unclear. V lost 1 base and J 1 base, leaving 6 bases between the germline ends. The CDR3 totals 14 residues. Germline lookup yields CDR1 LGHNA and CDR2 YNFKEQ. The CDR3 coding sequence is TGTGCCAGCAGCCAAGGAACTCGCACAGATACGCAGTATTTT. It is translated as CASSQGTRTDTQYF.

There are a few counts of this clonotype. This sequence joins TRBV29-1 and TRBJ2-5; tentative D call: TRBD1 (6 bases). The germline CDR1 and CDR2 sequences are SQVTM and ANQGSEA. V was shortened by 5 bases and J by 0 bases, with 16 bases between the two germline ends. CDR3 length: 15 residues. This chain's CDR3 is CSVYDRTANQETQYF. As DNA, the CDR3 is TGCAGCGTTTATGATAGGACAGCAAACCAAGAGACCCAGTACTTC.